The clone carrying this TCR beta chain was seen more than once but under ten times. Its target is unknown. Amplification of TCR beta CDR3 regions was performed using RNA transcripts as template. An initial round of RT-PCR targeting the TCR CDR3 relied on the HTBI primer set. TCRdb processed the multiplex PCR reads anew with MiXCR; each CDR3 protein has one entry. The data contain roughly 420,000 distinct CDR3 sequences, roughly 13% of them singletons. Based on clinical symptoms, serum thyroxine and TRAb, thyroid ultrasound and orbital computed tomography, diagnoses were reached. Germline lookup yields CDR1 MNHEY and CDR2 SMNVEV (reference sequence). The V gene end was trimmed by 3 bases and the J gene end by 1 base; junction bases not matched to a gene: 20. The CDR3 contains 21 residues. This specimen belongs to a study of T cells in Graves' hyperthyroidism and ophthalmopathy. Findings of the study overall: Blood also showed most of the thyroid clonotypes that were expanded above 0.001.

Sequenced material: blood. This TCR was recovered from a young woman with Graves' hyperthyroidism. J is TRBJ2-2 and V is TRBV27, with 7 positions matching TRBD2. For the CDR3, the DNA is TGTGCCAGCAGTTTGCTCCTTGGATTAGCGGGCACTACCCTGAACACCGGGGAGCTGTTTTTT. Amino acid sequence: CASSLLLGLAGTTLNTGELFF.